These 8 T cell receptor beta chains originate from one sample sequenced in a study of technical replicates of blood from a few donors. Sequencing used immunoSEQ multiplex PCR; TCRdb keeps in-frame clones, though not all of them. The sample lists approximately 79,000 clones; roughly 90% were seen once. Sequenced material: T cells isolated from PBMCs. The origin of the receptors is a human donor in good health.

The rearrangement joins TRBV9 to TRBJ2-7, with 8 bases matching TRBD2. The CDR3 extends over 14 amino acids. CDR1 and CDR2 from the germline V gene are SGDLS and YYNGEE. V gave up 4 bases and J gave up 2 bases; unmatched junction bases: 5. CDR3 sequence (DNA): TGTGCCAGCAGCATAGGACTAGCCCCCTACGAGCAGTACTTC. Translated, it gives CASSIGLAPYEQYF. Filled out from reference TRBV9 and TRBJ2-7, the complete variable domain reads DSGVTQTPKHLITATGQRVTLRCSPRSGDLSVYWYQQSLDQGLQFLIQYYNGEERAKGNILERFSAQQFPDLHSELNLSSLELGDSALYFCASSIGLAPYEQYFGPGTRLTVT.

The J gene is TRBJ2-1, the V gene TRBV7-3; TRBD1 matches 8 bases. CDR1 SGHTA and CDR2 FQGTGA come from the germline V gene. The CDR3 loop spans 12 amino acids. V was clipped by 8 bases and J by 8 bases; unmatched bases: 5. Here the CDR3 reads CASGQGGHEQFF. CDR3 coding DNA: TGTGCCAGCGGACAGGGAGGACATGAGCAGTTCTTC.

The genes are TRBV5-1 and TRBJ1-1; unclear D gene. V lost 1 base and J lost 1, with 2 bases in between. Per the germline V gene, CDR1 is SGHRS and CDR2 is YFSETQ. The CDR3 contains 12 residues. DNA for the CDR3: TGCGCCAGCAGCTTGCGGAACACTGAAGCTTTCTTT. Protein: CASSLRNTEAFF.

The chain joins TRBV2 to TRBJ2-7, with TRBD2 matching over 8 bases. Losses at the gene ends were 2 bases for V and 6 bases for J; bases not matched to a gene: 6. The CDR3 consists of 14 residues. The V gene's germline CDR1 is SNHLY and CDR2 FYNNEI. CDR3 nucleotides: TGTGCCAGCAGTGAAACATTAGCGGGAAGCGAGCAGTACTTC. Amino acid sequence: CASSETLAGSEQYF.

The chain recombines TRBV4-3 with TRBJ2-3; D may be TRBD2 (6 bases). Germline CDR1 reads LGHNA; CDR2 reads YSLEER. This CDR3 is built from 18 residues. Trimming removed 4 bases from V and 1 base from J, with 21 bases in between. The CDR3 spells CASSLGGGLPDGTDTQYF. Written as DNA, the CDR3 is TGCGCCAGCAGCCTAGGAGGAGGGTTGCCTGATGGCACAGATACGCAGTATTTT.

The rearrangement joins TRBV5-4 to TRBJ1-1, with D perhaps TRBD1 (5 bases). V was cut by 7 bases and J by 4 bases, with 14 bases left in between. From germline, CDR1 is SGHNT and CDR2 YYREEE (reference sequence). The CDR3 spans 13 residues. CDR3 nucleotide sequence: TGTGCCAGCGGATATGCAGGGTTCACTGAAGCTTTCTTT. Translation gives CASGYAGFTEAFF.

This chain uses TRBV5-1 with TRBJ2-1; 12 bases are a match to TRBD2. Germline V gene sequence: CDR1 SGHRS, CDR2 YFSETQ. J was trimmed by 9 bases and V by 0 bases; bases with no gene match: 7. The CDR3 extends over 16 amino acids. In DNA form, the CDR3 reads TGCGCCAGCAGCTTGGAGGCTAGCGGGAGGGTAGGTGAGCAGTTCTTC. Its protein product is CASSLEASGRVGEQFF.

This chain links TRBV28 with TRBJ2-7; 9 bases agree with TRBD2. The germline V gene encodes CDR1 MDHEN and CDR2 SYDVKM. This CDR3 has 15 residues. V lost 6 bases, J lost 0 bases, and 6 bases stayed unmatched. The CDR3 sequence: CASSHGTSRSYEQYF. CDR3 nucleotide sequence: TGTGCCAGCAGCCACGGGACTAGCCGCTCCTACGAGCAGTACTTC.